Listed below are T cell receptor beta chains from one sample, sequenced in a study of neoadjuvant anti-PD-1 for oral cavity cancer. Clones were sequenced by immunoSEQ multiplex PCR, and TCRdb holds only the in-frame ones, with some missing. The table records approximately 14,000 clones, about 69% of them present only once. The sample in question was PBMCs, obtained before nivolumab (anti-PD-1) treatment. These receptors were collected from a person aged 40 to 85 with oral cavity squamous cell carcinoma. The CDR3 runs from the conserved cysteine through the conserved F or W. A D gene is named only where the DNA matches it firmly. Some rows have no size entry. The others give once, few or many, or a class for an expanded clone.

>TRBV10-2|few|NA|TRBJ1-6
TGCGCCAGCCGGGGCTATATGGATTCACCCCTCCACTTT
CASRGYMDSPLHF
>TRBV30|once|NA|TRBJ1-3
TGTGCCTGGAGTGAAAGGGGGTCATCTGGAAACACCATATATTTT
CAWSERGSSGNTIYF
>TRBV5-1|NA|NA|TRBJ1-2
TGCGCCAGCAGCCAGGACCTTCGTGGCTACACCTTC
CASSQDLRGYTF
>TRBV28|NA|NA|TRBJ1-1
TGTGCCAGCAGTTTACGGGCCACTGAAGCTTTCTTT
CASSLRATEAFF
>TRBV6-6|NA|NA|TRBJ2-7
TGTGCCAGCACCTCAGAGAGGAGCTACGAGCAGTACTTC
CASTSERSYEQYF
>TRBV7-2|NA|TRBD1|TRBJ1-2
TGTGCCAGCAGCTTAAGGGACAGGGGTGGCTACACCTTC
CASSLRDRGGYTF
>TRBV4-1|NA|NA|TRBJ2-1
TGCGCCAGCAGCCAAGATCAAAGCTCCTACAATGAGCAGTTCTTC
CASSQDQSSYNEQFF
>TRBV5-1|once|NA|TRBJ2-1
TGCGCCAGCGCCCGGGATGGGGACTCCTACAATGAGCAGTTCTTC
CASARDGDSYNEQFF
>TRBV6-5|NA|TRBD1|TRBJ1-4
TGTGCCAGCAGTCGACAGGGGAGGGGTGAAAAACTGTTTTTT
CASSRQGRGEKLFF
>TRBV6-4|NA|NA|TRBJ1-3
TGTGCCAGCAGCGGCGTGGACGTACTCTCTGGAAACACCATATATTTT
CASSGVDVLSGNTIYF
>TRBV6-6|NA|NA|TRBJ1-2
TGTGCCAGCAGTTACGTCGGGATCGCGAACTATGGCTACACCTTC
CASSYVGIANYGYTF
>TRBV5-1|NA|NA|TRBJ2-2
TGCGCCAGCAGCATCCGACTGAACACCGGGGAGCTGTTTTTT
CASSIRLNTGELFF
>TRBV5-1|NA|NA|TRBJ2-5
TGCGCCAGCAGCTTAGACGGCGGAGCGAAGCAAGAGACCCAGTACTTC
CASSLDGGAKQETQYF
>TRBV2|few|TRBD1|TRBJ1-1
TGTGCCAGCAGAGGACAGGCCACTGAAGCTTTCTTT
CASRGQATEAFF
>TRBV25-1|few|NA|TRBJ1-2
TGTGCCAGCCAAAGTAGGTGGGGGGTGATTGATGGCTACACCTTC
CASQSRWGVIDGYTF
>TRBV5-6|NA|NA|TRBJ1-1
TGTGCCAGCAGCTTGGCCGGACTCACTGAAGCTTTCTTT
CASSLAGLTEAFF
>TRBV11-2|NA|TRBD2|TRBJ2-1
TGTGCCAGCAGCTTGTGGGTTAAGCGGGGGAACGTGGGTGAGCAGTTCTTC
CASSLWVKRGNVGEQFF
>TRBV7-2|NA|TRBD1|TRBJ1-1
TGTGCCAGCAGCTCCACCGGGACAGGGGTTTGGTTAGAGGAAGCTTTCTTT
CASSSTGTGVWLEEAFF